This T cell receptor beta chain was recorded in a study of blood T cell repertoires in COVID-19. Across the whole study: T cells, B-cell-depleted T cells, or PBMCs supplied cDNA or gDNA.

A word on this clone: One junction end does not reproduce the germline sequence, and a read error may be involved.

Measured with immunoSEQ multiplex PCR; TCRdb has only the in-frame clones, and not every one. The table shows around 160,000 clones, with about nine tenths occurring only once. The CDR3 is 14 amino acids. Germline CDR1 SSHAT, CDR2 FNYEAQ (reference sequence). Sequencing was performed on peripheral blood. The receptor comes from a human donor in a cohort sampled during active COVID-19. The chain recombines TRBV7-7 with TRBJ2-1; 10 bases match TRBD2. The CDR3 loop is CASSLAGGFDEQFF. CDR3 DNA: TGTGCTAGCAGCTTAGCGGGAGGTTTCGATGAGCAGTTCTTC.